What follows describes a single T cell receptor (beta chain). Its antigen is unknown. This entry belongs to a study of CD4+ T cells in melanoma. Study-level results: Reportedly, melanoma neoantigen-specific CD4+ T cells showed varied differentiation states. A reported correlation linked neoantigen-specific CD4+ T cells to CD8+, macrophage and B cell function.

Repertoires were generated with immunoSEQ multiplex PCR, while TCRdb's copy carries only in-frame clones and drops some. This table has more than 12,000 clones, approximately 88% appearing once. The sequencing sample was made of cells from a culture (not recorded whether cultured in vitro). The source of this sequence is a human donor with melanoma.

CDR3 DNA: TGTGCCAGCAGCGTAGCTAGTGGTCCTGGAAATGAGCAGTTCTTC. It yields the protein CASSVASGPGNEQFF. V usage is TRBV9 and J usage is TRBJ2-1; D remains ambiguous. This CDR3 is built from 15 residues. V shed 0 bases and J shed 7 bases, with 14 bases lying between them. CDR1 is SGDLS and CDR2 is YYNGEE in the germline V gene.